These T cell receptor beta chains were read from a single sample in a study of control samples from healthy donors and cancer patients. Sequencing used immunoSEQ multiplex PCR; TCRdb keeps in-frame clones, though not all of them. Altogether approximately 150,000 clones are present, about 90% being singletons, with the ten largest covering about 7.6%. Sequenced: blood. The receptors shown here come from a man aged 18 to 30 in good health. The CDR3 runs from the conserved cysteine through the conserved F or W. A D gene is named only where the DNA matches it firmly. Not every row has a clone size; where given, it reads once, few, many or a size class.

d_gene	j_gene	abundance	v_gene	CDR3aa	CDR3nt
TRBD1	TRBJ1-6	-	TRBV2	CASRRRQGVSNSPLHF	TGTGCCAGCAGAAGGCGGCAGGGGGTTAGTAATTCACCCCTCCACTTT
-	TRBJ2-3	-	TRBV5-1	CASSSDSASRDTQYF	TGCGCCAGCAGCTCAGATAGCGCCTCTAGGGATACGCAGTATTTT
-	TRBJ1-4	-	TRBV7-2	CASSLGWGSEKLFF	TGTGCCAGCAGCCTAGGTTGGGGAAGTGAAAAACTGTTTTTT
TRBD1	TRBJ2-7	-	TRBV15	CATSRSRDRVGEQYF	TGTGCCACCAGCAGATCCCGGGACAGGGTTGGCGAGCAGTACTTC
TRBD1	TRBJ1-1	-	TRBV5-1	CASSLEGGLAEAFF	TGCGCCAGCAGCTTGGAAGGGGGCTTGGCTGAAGCTTTCTTT
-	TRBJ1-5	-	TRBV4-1	CASSRDTGNQPQHF	TGCGCCAGCAGCCGAGATACAGGCAATCAGCCCCAGCATTTT
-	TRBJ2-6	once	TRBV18	CASSPRSLGPSGANVLTF	TGTGCCAGCTCACCACGTTCTCTGGGACCCTCTGGGGCCAACGTCCTGACTTTC
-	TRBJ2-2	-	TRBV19	CASSLRGADTGELFF	TGTGCCAGTAGTCTCAGGGGTGCGGACACCGGGGAGCTGTTTTTT
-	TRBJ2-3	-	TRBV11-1	CASSLTGILTDTQYF	TGTGCCAGCAGCCTAACAGGGATCTTGACAGATACGCAGTATTTT
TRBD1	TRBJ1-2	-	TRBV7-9	CASRGDRDRVYGYTF	TGTGCCAGCAGAGGGGACCGGGACAGGGTTTACGGCTACACCTTC
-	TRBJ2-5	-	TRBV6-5	CASARTKETQYF	TGTGCCAGCGCCCGGACAAAAGAGACCCAGTACTTC
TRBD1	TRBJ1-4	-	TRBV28	CASSPPGQVRREKLFF	TGTGCCAGCAGCCCGCCGGGACAGGTTCGGCGGGAAAAACTGTTTTTT
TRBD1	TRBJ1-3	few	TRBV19	CASRPNTGGGGNTIYF	TGTGCCAGTAGACCGAACACAGGGGGCGGAGGAAACACCATATATTTT
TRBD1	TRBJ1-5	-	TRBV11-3	CASSLVGQGAWVRNQPQHF	TGTGCCAGCAGCTTAGTCGGGCAGGGGGCATGGGTTAGGAATCAGCCCCAGCATTTT
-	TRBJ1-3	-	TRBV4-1	CASSQDRENTIYF	TGCGCCAGCAGCCAAGATAGGGAAAACACCATATATTTT
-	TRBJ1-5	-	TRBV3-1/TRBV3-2	CASSQEGVDSNQPQHF	TGTGCCAGCAGCCAAGAGGGGGTGGATAGCAATCAGCCCCAGCATTTT
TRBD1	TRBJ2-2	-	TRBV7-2	CASSSMTGAGGELFF	TGTGCCAGCAGCTCAATGACAGGGGCAGGCGGGGAGCTGTTTTTT
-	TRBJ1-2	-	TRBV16	CASSQSKAEGYTF	TGTGCCAGCAGCCAATCGAAGGCGGAGGGCTACACCTTC
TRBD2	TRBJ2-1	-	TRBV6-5	CASSLPSGGMDEQFF	TGTGCCAGCAGTCTCCCAAGCGGGGGGATGGATGAGCAGTTCTTC
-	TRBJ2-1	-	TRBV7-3	CASSLRSVPLSYNEQFF	TGTGCCAGCAGCTTAAGATCGGTCCCCCTCTCCTACAATGAGCAGTTCTTC
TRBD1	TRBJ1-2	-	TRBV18	CASSPPVGGGAGYGYTF	TGTGCCAGCTCACCACCGGTGGGAGGGGGCGCTGGCTATGGCTACACCTTC
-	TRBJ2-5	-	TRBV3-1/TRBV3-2	CASSQDRRGTQYF	TGTGCCAGCAGCCAAGACCGCCGGGGGACCCAGTACTTC
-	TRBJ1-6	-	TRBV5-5	CASSSAGIRSPLHF	TGTGCCAGCAGCTCGGCAGGGATTCGATCACCCCTCCACTTT
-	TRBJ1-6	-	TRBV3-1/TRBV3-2	CASSQGGAYNSPLHF	TGTGCCAGCAGCCAAGGAGGGGCCTATAATTCACCCCTCCACTTT
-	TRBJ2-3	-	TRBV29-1	CSVLVIMATDTQYF	TGCAGCGTTCTCGTTATCATGGCCACAGATACGCAGTATTTT
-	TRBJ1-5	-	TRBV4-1	CASSQAGDQPQHF	TGCGCCAGCAGCCAGGCAGGGGATCAGCCCCAGCATTTT
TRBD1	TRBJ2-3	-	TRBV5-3	CARSFRGTDTQYF	TGTGCCAGAAGCTTCAGGGGGACCGATACGCAGTATTTT
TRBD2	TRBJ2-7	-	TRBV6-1	CASSEGTSGGLTYEQYF	TGTGCCAGCAGTGAAGGGACTAGCGGGGGGCTGACCTACGAGCAGTACTTC
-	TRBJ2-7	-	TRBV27	CASSVMRGAPYEQYF	TGTGCCAGCAGTGTAATGAGAGGGGCCCCCTACGAGCAGTACTTC
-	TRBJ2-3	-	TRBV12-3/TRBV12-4	CASSSQGETQYF	TGTGCCAGCAGTTCCCAAGGGGAGACGCAGTATTTT
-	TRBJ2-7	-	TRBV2	CASRNSGTYEQYF	TGTGCCAGCAGGAACTCAGGGACCTACGAGCAGTACTTC
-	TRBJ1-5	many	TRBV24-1	CATSAREGQPQHF	TGTGCCACCAGTGCTCGGGAGGGTCAGCCCCAGCATTTT
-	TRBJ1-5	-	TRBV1	CTSSQDREDQPQHF	TGCACCAGCAGCCAAGACAGGGAGGATCAGCCCCAGCATTTT
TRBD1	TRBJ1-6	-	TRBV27	CASSYGDRLNSPLHF	TGTGCCAGCAGTTACGGGGACAGACTTAATTCACCCCTCCACTTT
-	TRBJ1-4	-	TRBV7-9	CASTLGQGNEKLFF	TGTGCCAGCACCCTCGGCCAGGGTAATGAAAAACTGTTTTTT
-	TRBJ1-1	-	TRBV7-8	CASSPRREPNTEAFF	TGTGCCAGCAGCCCTCGGCGGGAACCGAACACTGAAGCTTTCTTT
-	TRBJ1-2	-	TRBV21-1	CASLDRSYGYTF	TGTGCCAGTTTGGACAGATCCTATGGCTACACCTTC